The next 30 T cell receptor beta chains were all read from a single sample in a study of blood T cell repertoires in COVID-19. Data came from immunoSEQ multiplex PCR; TCRdb stores just in-frame clones and leaves some out. The sample consists of about 90,000 clones, approximately 86% of them appearing once. The sample comprised peripheral blood. The receptors originated from an elderly man with acute or convalescent COVID-19.

J is TRBJ1-2 and V is TRBV11-3; tentatively, D is TRBD1 (5 bases). The CDR3 has 15 amino acids. Germline CDR1 is SGHNT and CDR2 is YENEEA. V lost 1 base to trimming and J lost 5 bases, with 14 bases between them. CDR3 sequence reads: CASSLGRGREYGYTF. The CDR3 region has the DNA TGTGCCAGCAGCTTAGGACGGGGACGGGAGTATGGCTACACCTTC. Using reference TRBV11-3 and TRBJ1-2 for the parts outside the CDR3, the full variable domain is EAGVVQSPRYKIIEKKQPVAFWCNPISGHNTLYWYLQNLGQGPELLIRYENEEAVDDSQLPKDRFSAERLKGVDSTLKIQPAELGDSAVYLCASSLGRGREYGYTFGSGTRLTVV.

This clone was observed once. V and J are TRBV7-8 and TRBJ1-2, with 11 bases identical to TRBD1. The CDR3 spans 15 residues. CDR1 SGHVS and CDR2 FQNEAQ come from the germline V gene. V trimming: 5 bases; J trimming: 3 bases; junction bases outside the gene matches: 5. CDR3 in DNA: TGTGCCAGCAGCCCGGGGGACAGGGGGGACTATGGCTACACCTTC. Amino acids: CASSPGDRGDYGYTF.

This rearrangement joins TRBV5-1 to TRBJ2-1; D possibly corresponds to TRBD2 (6 bases). CDR3 length equals 14 residues. CDR1 is SGHRS, CDR2 YFSETQ, per germline. Trimming removed 0 bases at V and 7 bases at J, with 11 bases between. CDR3: CASSLAGGRNEQFF. The CDR3 region has the DNA TGCGCCAGCAGCTTGGCCGGTGGGAGGAATGAGCAGTTCTTC.

The count of this clone is one. The J gene is TRBJ2-7, the V gene TRBV6-2 or TRBV6-3; TRBD2 agrees at 11 bases. The ends lost 5 bases at V and 12 bases at J; junction bases unmatched: 12. The germline gives CDR1 MNHEY, CDR2 SVGEGT. The CDR3 extends over 14 amino acids. The CDR3 DNA is TGTGCCAGCAGTGACCCGGGACTAGCGGAGCGGGGGTACTTC. Its translation is CASSDPGLAERGYF.

The CDR3 DNA follows: TGTGCCTGGGAGGCTATGGGACAGTCCGGAAACACCATATATTTT. This encodes CAWEAMGQSGNTIYF. This rearrangement joins TRBV30 to TRBJ1-3; 7 positions match TRBD1. Germline CDR1 reads GTSNPN; CDR2 reads SVGIG (reference sequence). The V gene end was trimmed by 5 bases and the J gene end by 4 bases; junction bases not matched to a gene: 11. This CDR3 region has 15 residues.

J is TRBJ2-5 and V is TRBV2, with D uncertain. The CDR3 has 13 residues. Germline CDR1 reads SNHLY; CDR2 reads FYNNEI. V lost 5 bases, J lost 2 bases, and 9 bases lay in between. The CDR3 DNA follows: TGTGCCAGCAGTCCAGTCCGACAAGAGACCCAGTACTTC. Encoded protein: CASSPVRQETQYF.

The table lists this clone with a few counts. The chain couples TRBV11-2 to TRBJ2-7; a weak D match, TRBD2 (5 bases). The germline V gene encodes CDR1 SGHAT and CDR2 FQNNGV. The CDR3 extends over 13 amino acids. V was pared by 4 bases and J by 4 bases, with 11 bases between. The CDR3 DNA follows: TGTGCCAGCAGCTCGGGATCAGAGTACGAGCAGTACTTC. Translating gives CASSSGSEYEQYF.

The chain joins TRBV27 to TRBJ2-3; a weak D match, TRBD1 (6 bases). Trimming took 4 bases from V and 9 from J, leaving 20 bases between them. The length of the CDR3 is 15 residues. Germline CDR1 is MNHEY and CDR2 is SMNVEV (reference sequence). The CDR3 is CASSSRQATMRTQYF. CDR3 coding DNA: TGTGCCAGCAGTTCCCGACAGGCAACCATGCGAACGCAGTATTTT.

The chain has TRBV27 and TRBJ1-4, with D possibly being TRBD1 (6 bases). Per germline, CDR1 MNHEY and CDR2 SMNVEV (reference sequence). CDR3 size: 15 residues. Trimming left V 6 bases short and J 4 bases short, with 15 bases between. Here the CDR3 DNA reads TGTGCCAGCAGACCCAGTACAGGGAATAATGAAAAACTGTTTTTT. It is translated as CASRPSTGNNEKLFF.

The chain employs TRBV7-3 and TRBJ2-5; TRBD2 aligns across 9 bases. Germline assignment: CDR1 SGHTA and CDR2 FQGTGA. The CDR3 runs 15 residues. The V and J ends lost 6 bases and 2 bases, in that order; junction bases with no gene match: 7. The DNA of the CDR3 is TGTGCCAGCAGTCCGACTAGCGGACTTCAAGAGACCCAGTACTTC. Residues: CASSPTSGLQETQYF.

The rearrangement uses TRBV5-1 and TRBJ2-2, with a possible D match to TRBD1 (5 bases). In germline, CDR1 is SGHRS, CDR2 YFSETQ. The CDR3 extends over 16 amino acids. Trimming removed 2 bases at V and 6 bases at J, with 17 bases between. The CDR3 reads CASSLGQGSAAGELFF. The CDR3 DNA reads TGCGCCAGCAGCTTAGGCCAGGGTTCGGCCGCCGGGGAGCTGTTTTTT.

The chain combines TRBV7-9 with TRBJ2-5; D is unclear. V was pared by 3 bases and J by 0 bases, with 8 bases between. The CDR3 is 14 residues long. CDR1 is SEHNR, CDR2 FQNEAQ, per germline (reference sequence). The CDR3 nucleotides read TGTGCCAGCAGCTTTAGTGTGTACCAAGAGACCCAGTACTTC. It yields the protein CASSFSVYQETQYF.

The rearrangement uses TRBV7-8 and TRBJ1-2, with D tentatively TRBD1 (6 bases). CDR1 SGHVS and CDR2 FQNEAQ come from the germline V gene. The CDR3 is 15 residues long. The V and J ends lost 5 bases and 0 bases respectively, with 13 bases between them. CDR3 protein: CASSPTGKPNYGYTF. DNA of the CDR3: TGTGCCAGCAGCCCTACAGGGAAGCCTAACTATGGCTACACCTTC.

The chain links TRBV18 to TRBJ1-2, with D possibly TRBD1 on 5 matching bases. Germline CDR1 is KGHSH and CDR2 is LQKENI. V was shortened by 3 bases and J by 4 bases, with 12 bases between the two germline ends. This CDR3 is built from 14 residues. The CDR3 protein is CASSPDTGFYGYTF. Written as DNA, the CDR3 is TGTGCCAGCTCACCCGACACAGGCTTCTATGGCTACACCTTC. Filled out from reference TRBV18 and TRBJ1-2, the complete variable domain reads NAGVMQNPRHLVRRRGQEARLRCSPMKGHSHVYWYRQLPEEGLKFMVYLQKENIIDESGMPKERFSAEFPKEGPSILRIQQVVRGDSAAYFCASSPDTGFYGYTFGSGTRLTVV.

V gene TRBV5-1 combines with J gene TRBJ1-5; D is perhaps TRBD1 (5 bases). Germline V CDR1 and CDR2: SGHRS, YFSETQ. V lost 0 bases and J lost 9, with 7 bases in between. The CDR3 runs 12 residues. The CDR3: CASSLAGGPQHF. CDR3 nucleotide sequence: TGCGCCAGCAGCTTGGCGGGGGGGCCCCAGCATTTT.

The chain carries TRBV6-2 or TRBV6-3 and TRBJ1-4; possible D gene TRBD1, 6 bases. Germline CDR1 and CDR2: MNHEY and SVGEGT. The CDR3 is 15 residues long. V dropped 5 bases and J dropped 8 bases, with 18 bases sitting between them. The CDR3 here is CASSTLGGAREKLFF. The DNA of the CDR3 is TGTGCCAGCAGTACCCTCGGGGGGGCGCGAGAAAAACTGTTTTTT.

J is TRBJ2-1 and V is TRBV4-3, with TRBD2 matching 10 bases. CDR3 length: 16 amino acids. The trim removed 0 bases at V and 2 bases at J, leaving 1 base unmatched. Germline V gene sequence: CDR1 LGHNA, CDR2 YSLEER. CDR3 in DNA: TGCGCCAGCAGCCAAGAGCTAGCGGGAGCCTACAATGAGCAGTTCTTC. This encodes CASSQELAGAYNEQFF.

The V call is TRBV29-1, the J call TRBJ2-7, with D hard to call. The ends were cut back, 4 bases at V and 3 bases at J, with 10 bases in the middle. In germline, CDR1 is SQVTM, CDR2 ANQGSEA. This CDR3 is 12 amino acids long. The CDR3 bases are TGCAGCGTTGGGCACACCCTCTACGAGCAGTACTTC. The encoded protein is CSVGHTLYEQYF.

V gene TRBV15 combines with J gene TRBJ2-7; TRBD1 aligns across 11 bases. Germline assignment: CDR1 LNHNV and CDR2 YYDKDF (reference sequence). The CDR3 extends over 16 amino acids. V lost 2 bases to trimming and J lost 4 bases; unmatched junction nucleotides: 7. The CDR3 region is CATSRPRGTGGYEQYF. In DNA form, the CDR3 reads TGTGCCACCAGCAGACCCCGGGGGACAGGGGGGTACGAGCAGTACTTC.

This rearrangement joins TRBV28 to TRBJ2-2, with D tentatively TRBD1 (6 bases). Germline CDR1 MDHEN, CDR2 SYDVKM. The CDR3 loop spans 14 amino acids. V was cut by 6 bases and J by 4 bases, with 12 bases left in between. In nucleotides, the CDR3 is TGTGCCAGCAGACATCAACAGGGCACCGGGGAGCTGTTTTTT. The encoded protein is CASRHQQGTGELFF.

The chain joins TRBV5-4 to TRBJ1-2; D is possibly TRBD1 (5 bases). Trimming pared 4 bases from V and 8 bases from J, leaving 15 bases between. CDR3 size: 13 residues. CDR1 is SGHNT and CDR2 is YYREEE in the germline V gene (reference sequence). DNA of the CDR3: TGTGCCAGCAGCCAAAGAACCGGACAAGGCTACACCTTC. Encoded protein: CASSQRTGQGYTF.

This chain links TRBV3-1 (or the pseudogene TRBV3-2) with TRBJ1-4; 7 bases align to TRBD1. This CDR3 spans 14 amino acids. Germline lookup yields CDR1 LGHDT and CDR2 YNNKEL (reference sequence). Unmatched junction bases numbered 3, after V lost 4 bases and J lost 4 bases. In DNA form, the CDR3 reads TGTGCCAGCAGCCCGACAGGGTTTAATGAAAAACTGTTTTTT. This sequence encodes CASSPTGFNEKLFF.

A single count supports this clone. The V gene is TRBV11-2, the J gene TRBJ2-3; maybe TRBD2 (5 bases). The CDR3 has 11 residues. V was pared by 5 bases and J by 14 bases, with 14 bases between. In germline, CDR1 is SGHAT, CDR2 FQNNGV. The CDR3 is CASSRGLSLYF. The CDR3 DNA reads as TGTGCCAGCAGCCGAGGGCTATCTCTGTATTTT.

The chain is built from TRBV5-1 and TRBJ2-6; 8 bases are shared with TRBD1. Germline-derived CDR1 and CDR2 are SGHRS and YFSETQ. V trimming: 3 bases; J trimming: 2 bases; junction bases outside the gene matches: 7. The CDR3 is 17 residues long. In nucleotides, the CDR3 is TGCGCCAGCAGCTCTCAGGGACAGGTGACTGGGGCCAACGTCCTGACTTTC. The encoded protein is CASSSQGQVTGANVLTF.

This rearrangement joins TRBV7-8 to TRBJ2-1; D perhaps matches TRBD1 (6 bases). The germline gives CDR1 SGHVS, CDR2 FQNEAQ. V was clipped by 3 bases and J by 1 base, with 10 bases between them. This CDR3 is 15 amino acids long. This CDR3 reads CASSFITGSYNEQFF. As DNA, the CDR3 is TGTGCCAGCAGCTTTATTACAGGGTCCTACAATGAGCAGTTCTTC.

The V call is TRBV6-2 or TRBV6-3, the J call TRBJ1-1; maybe TRBD1 (6 bases). The CDR3 totals 13 residues. The germline gives CDR1 MNHEY, CDR2 SVGEGT. Trimming pared 0 bases from V and 5 bases from J, leaving 7 bases between. The CDR3 nucleotides are TGTGCCAGCAGTTACTCCGGGACAACTGAAGCTTTCTTT. This codes for CASSYSGTTEAFF.

This clone was observed a few times. The rearrangement joins TRBV14 to TRBJ2-7, with 13 bases that match TRBD2. CDR3 size: 17 residues. V shed 4 bases and J 3 bases; nucleotides not matched to a gene: 9. Looked up from germline, CDR1 is SGHDN and CDR2 is FVKESK. CDR3 residues: CASSPWTSGSNGYEQYF. The CDR3 DNA sequence: TGTGCCAGCAGCCCCTGGACTAGCGGGAGTAATGGCTACGAGCAGTACTTC.

The genes are TRBV4-3 and TRBJ2-7; 13 nucleotides match TRBD2. V shed 2 bases and J 3 bases; nucleotides not matched to a gene: 4. The V gene's germline CDR1 is LGHNA and CDR2 YSLEER. This CDR3 region has 16 residues. Here the CDR3 reads CASSQNRLAGGYEQYF. CDR3 in DNA: TGCGCCAGCAGCCAAAACCGACTAGCGGGGGGCTACGAGCAGTACTTC.

J is TRBJ1-2 and V is TRBV2, with TRBD1 matching 9 bases. The CDR3 is 13 residues long. Trimming cost V 6 bases and J 4 bases; bases outside gene matches: 3. Germline V gives CDR1 SNHLY, CDR2 FYNNEI. CDR3: CASRGTGTYGYTF. CDR3 coding DNA: TGTGCCAGCAGGGGGACAGGGACCTATGGCTACACCTTC.

The chain combines TRBV20-1 with TRBJ2-4; the D gene is possibly TRBD1 (6 bases). The CDR3 is 11 amino acids. Germline CDR1 is DFQATT and CDR2 is SNEGSKA (reference sequence). Trimming removed 4 bases at V and 8 bases at J, with 9 bases between. This chain's CDR3 is CSATHRDIQYF. The CDR3 DNA sequence: TGCAGTGCTACCCACAGGGACATTCAGTACTTC.